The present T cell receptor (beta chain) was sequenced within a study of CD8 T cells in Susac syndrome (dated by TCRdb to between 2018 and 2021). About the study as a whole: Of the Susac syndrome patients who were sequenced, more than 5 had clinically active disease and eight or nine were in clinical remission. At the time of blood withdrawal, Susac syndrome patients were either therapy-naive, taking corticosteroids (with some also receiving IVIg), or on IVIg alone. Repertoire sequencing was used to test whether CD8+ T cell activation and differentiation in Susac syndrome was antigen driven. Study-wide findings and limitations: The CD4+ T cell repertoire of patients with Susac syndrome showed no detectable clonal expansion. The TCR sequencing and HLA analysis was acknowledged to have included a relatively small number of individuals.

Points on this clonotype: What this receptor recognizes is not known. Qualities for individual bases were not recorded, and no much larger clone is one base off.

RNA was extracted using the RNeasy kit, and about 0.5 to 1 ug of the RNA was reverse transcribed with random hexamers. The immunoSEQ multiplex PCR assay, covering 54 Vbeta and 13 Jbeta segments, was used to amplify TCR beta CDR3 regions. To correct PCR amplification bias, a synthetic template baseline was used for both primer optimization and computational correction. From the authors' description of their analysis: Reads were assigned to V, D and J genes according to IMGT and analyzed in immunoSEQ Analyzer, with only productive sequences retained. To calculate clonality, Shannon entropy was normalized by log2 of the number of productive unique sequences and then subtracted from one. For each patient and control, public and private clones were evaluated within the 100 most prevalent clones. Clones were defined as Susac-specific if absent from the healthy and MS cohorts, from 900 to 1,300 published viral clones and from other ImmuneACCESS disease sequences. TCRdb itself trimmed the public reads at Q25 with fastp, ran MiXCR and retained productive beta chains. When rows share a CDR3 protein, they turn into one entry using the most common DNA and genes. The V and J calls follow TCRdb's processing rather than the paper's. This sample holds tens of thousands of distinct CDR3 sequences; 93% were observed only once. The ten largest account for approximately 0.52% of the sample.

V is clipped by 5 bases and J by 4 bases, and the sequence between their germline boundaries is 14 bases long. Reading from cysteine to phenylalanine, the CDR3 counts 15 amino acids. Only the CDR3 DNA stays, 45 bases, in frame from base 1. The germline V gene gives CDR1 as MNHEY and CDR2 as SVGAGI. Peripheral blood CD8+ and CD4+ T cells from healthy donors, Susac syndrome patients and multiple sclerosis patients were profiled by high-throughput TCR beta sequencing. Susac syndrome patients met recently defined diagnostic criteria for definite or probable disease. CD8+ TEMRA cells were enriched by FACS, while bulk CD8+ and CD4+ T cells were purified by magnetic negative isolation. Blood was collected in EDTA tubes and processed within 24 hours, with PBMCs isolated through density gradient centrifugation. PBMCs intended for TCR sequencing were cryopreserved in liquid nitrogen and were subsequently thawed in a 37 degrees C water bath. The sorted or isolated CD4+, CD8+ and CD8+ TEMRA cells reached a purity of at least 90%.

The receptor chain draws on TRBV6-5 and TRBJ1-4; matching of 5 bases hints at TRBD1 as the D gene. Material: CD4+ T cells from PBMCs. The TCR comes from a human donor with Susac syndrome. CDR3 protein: CASSPNRRFNEKLFF. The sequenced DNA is TGTGCCAGCAGTCCGAACAGGCGGTTTAATGAAAAACTGTTTTTT.